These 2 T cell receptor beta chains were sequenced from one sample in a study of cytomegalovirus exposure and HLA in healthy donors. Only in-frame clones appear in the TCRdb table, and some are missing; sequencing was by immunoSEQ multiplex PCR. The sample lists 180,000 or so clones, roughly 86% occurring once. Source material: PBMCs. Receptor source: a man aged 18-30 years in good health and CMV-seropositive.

CDR3 sequence reads: CASSYSQGAETQYF. As DNA, the CDR3 is TGTGCCAGCAGTTACTCGCAGGGGGCAGAGACCCAGTACTTC. The rearrangement uses TRBV6-6 and TRBJ2-5, with TRBD1 matching over 8 bases. The CDR3 length is 14 residues. Germline CDR1 reads MNHNY; CDR2 reads SVGAGI (reference sequence). Trimming took 0 bases from V and 4 from J; bases not matched to a gene: 1.

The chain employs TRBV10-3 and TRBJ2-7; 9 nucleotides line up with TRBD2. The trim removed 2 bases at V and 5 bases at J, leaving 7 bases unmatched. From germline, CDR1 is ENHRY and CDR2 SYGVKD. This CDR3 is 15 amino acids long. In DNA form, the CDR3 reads TGTGCCATCAGTGAGGGGTTAGCGGGAGCCCACGAGCAGTACTTC. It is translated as CAISEGLAGAHEQYF.